The 20 T cell receptor beta chains in this list originate from one sample, sequenced in a study of CD8+ T cells in alopecia areata. Indicated treatment: oral pan-JAK inhibitor, 5-10 mg twice daily. Reverse transcribed after extraction, RNA yielded cDNA as the sequencing template. Assay used: immunoSEQ multiplex PCR; TCRdb lists only in-frame clones, some missing. The sample includes approximately 130,000 clones, approximately 60% of them seen just once. The sample in question was CD4+ T cells sorted from blood, obtained at week 4, from a patient treated with tofacitinib. Source of these receptors: a human donor with alopecia areata.

The table lists this clone with a count of one. The V call is TRBV1, the J call TRBJ2-7; the D call of TRBD2 is as the table states it, not checked on the DNA. TRBV1 is annotated as a pseudogene. The CDR3 is made up of 16 amino acids. CDR3 in amino acids: CTSSHVSEGGSYEQYF. DNA for the CDR3: TGCACCAGCAGCCACGTCTCCGAGGGAGGATCCTACGAGCAGTACTTC.

The chain joins TRBV6-6 to TRBJ2-1; D is ambiguous. CDR1 is MNHNY and CDR2 is SVGAGI in the germline V gene (reference sequence). The V gene lost 5 bases and the J gene lost 8 bases, with 10 bases spanning the gap. The CDR3 contains 12 residues. Written as DNA, the CDR3 is TGTGCCAGCAGTGGGCTACTCCATGAGCAGTTCTTC. It is translated as CASSGLLHEQFF.

The V and J genes are TRBV18 and TRBJ1-2, with a weak D call TRBD1 (5 bases). Trimming took 11 bases from V and 0 from J, leaving 16 bases between them. This CDR3 has 14 amino acids. Germline V CDR1 and CDR2: KGHSH, LQKENI. Here the CDR3 reads CAGTTGTSNYGYTF. The CDR3 nucleotides read TGTGCCGGAACCACCGGGACGTCTAACTATGGCTACACCTTC.

The rearrangement joins TRBV25-1 to TRBJ2-7; 8 bases agree with TRBD1. Germline lookup yields CDR1 MGHDK and CDR2 SYGVNS. This CDR3 contains 14 residues. The trim removed 1 base at V and 2 bases at J, leaving 1 base unmatched. Written as DNA, the CDR3 is TGTGCCAGCAGTGAATTCAGGGGGCCCTACGAGCAGTACTTC. It is translated as CASSEFRGPYEQYF.

This chain links TRBV7-2 with TRBJ1-3, with unresolved D. The CDR3 sequence is 14 residues long. V lost 4 bases, J lost 6 bases, and 13 bases lay in between. Per germline, CDR1 SGHTA and CDR2 FQGNSA. In DNA form, the CDR3 reads TGTGCCAGCAGCTCCCAACCCTGGGAAAACACCATATATTTT. This codes for CASSSQPWENTIYF.

This chain connects TRBV6-5 to TRBJ2-5; D is undetermined. This CDR3 spans 13 amino acids. Germline V gives CDR1 MNHEY, CDR2 SVGAGI. The ends were cut back, 6 bases at V and 4 bases at J, with 12 bases in the middle. The CDR3 sequence is CASSTPARETQYF. In nucleotides, the CDR3 is TGTGCCAGCAGCACCCCTGCAAGAGAGACCCAGTACTTC.

In DNA, the CDR3 is TGCAGCGCGTTAGGGAACAGGGTTCACGAGCAGTACTTC. Translated, it gives CSALGNRVHEQYF. V gene TRBV29-1 combines with J gene TRBJ2-7; D is possibly TRBD1 (6 bases). Germline values: CDR1 SQVTM, CDR2 ANQGSEA. This CDR3 is 13 amino acids long. V was shortened by 7 bases and J by 5 bases, with 18 bases between the two germline ends.

The V call is TRBV7-2, the J call TRBJ2-5, with D perhaps assigned TRBD1 or TRBD2 (5 bases each). Germline loops: CDR1 SGHTA, CDR2 FQGNSA. V was pared by 0 bases and J by 1 base, with 6 bases between. The CDR3 contains 14 residues. CDR3 residues: CASSLAGTQETQYF. As DNA, the CDR3 is TGTGCCAGCAGCTTAGCGGGGACCCAAGAGACCCAGTACTTC.

This clone was seen once. In DNA, the CDR3 is TGCGCCAGCAGTCAAGCCGGGACAGGGAAGAACACCATATATTTT. Translating gives CASSQAGTGKNTIYF. The V and J genes are TRBV23-1 and TRBJ1-3, with TRBD1 matching over 9 bases. TRBV23-1 is flagged as an ORF with uncertain function. The CDR3 extends over 15 amino acids. V trimming: 2 bases; J trimming: 7 bases; junction bases outside the gene matches: 6.

This clone was counted between two and nine times. V usage is TRBV29-1 and J usage is TRBJ1-1; D gene unclear. Germline assignment: CDR1 SQVTM and CDR2 ANQGSEA. This CDR3 contains 13 residues. V lost 7 bases and J 3 bases, leaving 15 bases between the germline ends. The CDR3 coding sequence is TGCAGCGCTCTGTGGAGTTGGGACACTGAAGCTTTCTTT. Encoded protein: CSALWSWDTEAFF.

This chain links TRBV15 with TRBJ1-1; tentative D call: TRBD1 (5 bases). In germline, CDR1 is LNHNV, CDR2 YYDKDF (reference sequence). Trimming pared 8 bases from V and 0 bases from J, leaving 16 bases between. The CDR3 runs to 15 residues. The CDR3 bases are TGTGCCACCGCCAACAGGAGATTCATGAACACTGAAGCTTTCTTT. As protein: CATANRRFMNTEAFF.

The chain recombines TRBV30 with TRBJ1-1; no clear D gene. Germline V gives CDR1 GTSNPN, CDR2 SVGIG (reference sequence). Trimming removed 7 bases at V and 1 base at J, with 13 bases between. CDR3 length: 13 residues. CDR3: CASAIDANTEAFF. CDR3 DNA sequence: TGTGCCTCGGCGATAGACGCGAACACTGAAGCTTTCTTT.

The chain combines TRBV4-1 with TRBJ2-5; 10 bases agree with TRBD1. Losses at the gene ends were 4 bases for V and 2 bases for J; bases not matched to a gene: 7. CDR3 length equals 16 residues. Germline V gives CDR1 MGHRA, CDR2 YSYEKL. CDR3 bases: TGCGCCAGCAGCCTCACCCCGGGACAGGGGCAAGAGACCCAGTACTTC. Amino acid sequence: CASSLTPGQGQETQYF.

CDR3 in DNA: TGCGCCAGCAGCCAAGGCCGTTTCGAGGGGCGCGAGCAGTACTTC. Translated: CASSQGRFEGREQYF. V usage is TRBV4-1 and J usage is TRBJ2-7; the D gene could be TRBD1 or TRBD2 (5 bases each). The germline V and J ends were trimmed by 1 base and 6 bases, with 16 bases remaining between them. This CDR3 has 15 residues. Germline V gene data show CDR1 as MGHRA and CDR2 as YSYEKL.

The chain links TRBV18 to TRBJ1-1; D may be TRBD1 (6 bases). CDR1 and CDR2 (germline): KGHSH, LQKENI. The germline V and J ends were trimmed by 4 bases and 6 bases, with 21 bases remaining between them. CDR3 length: 16 amino acids. Here the CDR3 reads CASSRERGRVLSEAFF. The CDR3 DNA reads TGTGCCAGCTCACGAGAGCGGGGGCGCGTGCTCTCTGAAGCTTTCTTT.

There are a few counts of this clone. This rearrangement joins TRBV14 to TRBJ2-1; weak D call: TRBD2 (6 bases). CDR1 and CDR2 from the germline V gene are SGHDN and FVKESK. CDR3 length equals 16 residues. The germline V and J ends were trimmed by 0 bases and 9 bases, with 18 bases remaining between them. DNA for the CDR3: TGTGCCAGCAGCCAAGACTTAGGGACTCCACGTTCTGAGCAGTTCTTC. Its translation: CASSQDLGTPRSEQFF.

V and J are TRBV27 and TRBJ2-3, with 8 bases matching TRBD1. CDR1 and CDR2 (germline): MNHEY, SMNVEV (reference sequence). There are 13 residues in the CDR3. V dropped 4 bases and J dropped 6; count of bases not matched to a gene: 3. The DNA of the CDR3 is TGTGCCAGCAGTTCCCGGGACAGGGATACGCAGTATTTT. This encodes CASSSRDRDTQYF.

V usage is TRBV5-1 and J usage is TRBJ2-2; no clear D gene. Germline V gene lookup returns CDR1 SGHRS and CDR2 YFSETQ. V was pared by 1 base and J by 7 bases, with 8 bases between. This CDR3 is 13 amino acids long. CDR3 DNA sequence: TGCGCCAGCAGCTTGACAGATAACGGGGAGCTGTTTTTT. Translation: CASSLTDNGELFF.

V gene TRBV30 combines with J gene TRBJ2-3; the D gene could be TRBD1 or TRBD2 (6 bases each). Germline assignment: CDR1 GTSNPN and CDR2 SVGIG (reference sequence). V was clipped by 2 bases and J by 4 bases, with 10 bases between them. CDR3 length: 13 residues. The CDR3 reads CAWSTGTSDTQYF. The CDR3 nucleotides are TGTGCCTGGAGTACAGGGACTTCAGATACGCAGTATTTT.

In its sample, this clone was seen a few times. The V gene is TRBV28, the J gene TRBJ2-7; TRBD1 agrees at 7 bases. Losses at the gene ends were 7 bases for V and 2 bases for J; bases not matched to a gene: 5. CDR3 length: 13 residues. Germline lookup yields CDR1 MDHEN and CDR2 SYDVKM. CDR3 in DNA: TGTGCCAGCACCCGGACAGGAACCTACGAGCAGTACTTC. Translation: CASTRTGTYEQYF.